This T cell receptor beta chain appears in the sequencing data of a study of beta chain features in type 1 diabetes. Study-level findings and limits: Within each of all four CD4+ subsets, Type 1 diabetes patients had TCRB CDR3s that were moderately but significantly shorter.

What was sequenced were expressed TCRB transcripts, since all of the isolated RNA had been reverse transcribed. Sequencing was performed with immunoSEQ multiplex PCR; in TCRdb, only in-frame clones are kept and a portion is missing. The table has 110,000 to 150,000 clones, about a tenth seen once. The table lists this clone with a few counts. What it binds is not known. Germline V CDR1 and CDR2: LNHDA, SQIVND (reference sequence). The CDR3 spans 16 residues. Trimming at V came to 6 bases and at J to 0 bases, leaving 5 bases not matched to a gene. The V and J genes are TRBV19 and TRBJ2-6, with 7 bases matching TRBD1. The sample taken for sequencing was central memory CD4+ T cells from blood. The receptor's source is a man between 18 and 29 years old in good health. The CDR3 DNA reads TGTGCCAGTAGACAGGGGCCGAGCTCTGGGGCCAACGTCCTGACTTTC. Amino acid sequence: CASRQGPSSGANVLTF.